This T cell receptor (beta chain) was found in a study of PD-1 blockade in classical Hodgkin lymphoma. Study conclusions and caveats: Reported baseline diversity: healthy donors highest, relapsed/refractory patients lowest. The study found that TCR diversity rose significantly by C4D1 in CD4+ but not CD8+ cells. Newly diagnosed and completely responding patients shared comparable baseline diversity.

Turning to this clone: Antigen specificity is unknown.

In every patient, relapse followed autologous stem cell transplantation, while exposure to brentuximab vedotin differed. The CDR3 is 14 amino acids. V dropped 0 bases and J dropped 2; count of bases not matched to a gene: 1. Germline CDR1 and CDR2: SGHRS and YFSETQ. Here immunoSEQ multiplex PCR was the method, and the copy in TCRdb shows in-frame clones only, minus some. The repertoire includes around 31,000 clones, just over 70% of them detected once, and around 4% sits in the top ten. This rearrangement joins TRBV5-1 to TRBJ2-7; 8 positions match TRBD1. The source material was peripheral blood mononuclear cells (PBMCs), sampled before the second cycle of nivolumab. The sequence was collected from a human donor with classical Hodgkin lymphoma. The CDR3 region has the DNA TGCGCCAGCAGCTTGGCGGGACAGGCCTACGAGCAGTACTTC. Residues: CASSLAGQAYEQYF.